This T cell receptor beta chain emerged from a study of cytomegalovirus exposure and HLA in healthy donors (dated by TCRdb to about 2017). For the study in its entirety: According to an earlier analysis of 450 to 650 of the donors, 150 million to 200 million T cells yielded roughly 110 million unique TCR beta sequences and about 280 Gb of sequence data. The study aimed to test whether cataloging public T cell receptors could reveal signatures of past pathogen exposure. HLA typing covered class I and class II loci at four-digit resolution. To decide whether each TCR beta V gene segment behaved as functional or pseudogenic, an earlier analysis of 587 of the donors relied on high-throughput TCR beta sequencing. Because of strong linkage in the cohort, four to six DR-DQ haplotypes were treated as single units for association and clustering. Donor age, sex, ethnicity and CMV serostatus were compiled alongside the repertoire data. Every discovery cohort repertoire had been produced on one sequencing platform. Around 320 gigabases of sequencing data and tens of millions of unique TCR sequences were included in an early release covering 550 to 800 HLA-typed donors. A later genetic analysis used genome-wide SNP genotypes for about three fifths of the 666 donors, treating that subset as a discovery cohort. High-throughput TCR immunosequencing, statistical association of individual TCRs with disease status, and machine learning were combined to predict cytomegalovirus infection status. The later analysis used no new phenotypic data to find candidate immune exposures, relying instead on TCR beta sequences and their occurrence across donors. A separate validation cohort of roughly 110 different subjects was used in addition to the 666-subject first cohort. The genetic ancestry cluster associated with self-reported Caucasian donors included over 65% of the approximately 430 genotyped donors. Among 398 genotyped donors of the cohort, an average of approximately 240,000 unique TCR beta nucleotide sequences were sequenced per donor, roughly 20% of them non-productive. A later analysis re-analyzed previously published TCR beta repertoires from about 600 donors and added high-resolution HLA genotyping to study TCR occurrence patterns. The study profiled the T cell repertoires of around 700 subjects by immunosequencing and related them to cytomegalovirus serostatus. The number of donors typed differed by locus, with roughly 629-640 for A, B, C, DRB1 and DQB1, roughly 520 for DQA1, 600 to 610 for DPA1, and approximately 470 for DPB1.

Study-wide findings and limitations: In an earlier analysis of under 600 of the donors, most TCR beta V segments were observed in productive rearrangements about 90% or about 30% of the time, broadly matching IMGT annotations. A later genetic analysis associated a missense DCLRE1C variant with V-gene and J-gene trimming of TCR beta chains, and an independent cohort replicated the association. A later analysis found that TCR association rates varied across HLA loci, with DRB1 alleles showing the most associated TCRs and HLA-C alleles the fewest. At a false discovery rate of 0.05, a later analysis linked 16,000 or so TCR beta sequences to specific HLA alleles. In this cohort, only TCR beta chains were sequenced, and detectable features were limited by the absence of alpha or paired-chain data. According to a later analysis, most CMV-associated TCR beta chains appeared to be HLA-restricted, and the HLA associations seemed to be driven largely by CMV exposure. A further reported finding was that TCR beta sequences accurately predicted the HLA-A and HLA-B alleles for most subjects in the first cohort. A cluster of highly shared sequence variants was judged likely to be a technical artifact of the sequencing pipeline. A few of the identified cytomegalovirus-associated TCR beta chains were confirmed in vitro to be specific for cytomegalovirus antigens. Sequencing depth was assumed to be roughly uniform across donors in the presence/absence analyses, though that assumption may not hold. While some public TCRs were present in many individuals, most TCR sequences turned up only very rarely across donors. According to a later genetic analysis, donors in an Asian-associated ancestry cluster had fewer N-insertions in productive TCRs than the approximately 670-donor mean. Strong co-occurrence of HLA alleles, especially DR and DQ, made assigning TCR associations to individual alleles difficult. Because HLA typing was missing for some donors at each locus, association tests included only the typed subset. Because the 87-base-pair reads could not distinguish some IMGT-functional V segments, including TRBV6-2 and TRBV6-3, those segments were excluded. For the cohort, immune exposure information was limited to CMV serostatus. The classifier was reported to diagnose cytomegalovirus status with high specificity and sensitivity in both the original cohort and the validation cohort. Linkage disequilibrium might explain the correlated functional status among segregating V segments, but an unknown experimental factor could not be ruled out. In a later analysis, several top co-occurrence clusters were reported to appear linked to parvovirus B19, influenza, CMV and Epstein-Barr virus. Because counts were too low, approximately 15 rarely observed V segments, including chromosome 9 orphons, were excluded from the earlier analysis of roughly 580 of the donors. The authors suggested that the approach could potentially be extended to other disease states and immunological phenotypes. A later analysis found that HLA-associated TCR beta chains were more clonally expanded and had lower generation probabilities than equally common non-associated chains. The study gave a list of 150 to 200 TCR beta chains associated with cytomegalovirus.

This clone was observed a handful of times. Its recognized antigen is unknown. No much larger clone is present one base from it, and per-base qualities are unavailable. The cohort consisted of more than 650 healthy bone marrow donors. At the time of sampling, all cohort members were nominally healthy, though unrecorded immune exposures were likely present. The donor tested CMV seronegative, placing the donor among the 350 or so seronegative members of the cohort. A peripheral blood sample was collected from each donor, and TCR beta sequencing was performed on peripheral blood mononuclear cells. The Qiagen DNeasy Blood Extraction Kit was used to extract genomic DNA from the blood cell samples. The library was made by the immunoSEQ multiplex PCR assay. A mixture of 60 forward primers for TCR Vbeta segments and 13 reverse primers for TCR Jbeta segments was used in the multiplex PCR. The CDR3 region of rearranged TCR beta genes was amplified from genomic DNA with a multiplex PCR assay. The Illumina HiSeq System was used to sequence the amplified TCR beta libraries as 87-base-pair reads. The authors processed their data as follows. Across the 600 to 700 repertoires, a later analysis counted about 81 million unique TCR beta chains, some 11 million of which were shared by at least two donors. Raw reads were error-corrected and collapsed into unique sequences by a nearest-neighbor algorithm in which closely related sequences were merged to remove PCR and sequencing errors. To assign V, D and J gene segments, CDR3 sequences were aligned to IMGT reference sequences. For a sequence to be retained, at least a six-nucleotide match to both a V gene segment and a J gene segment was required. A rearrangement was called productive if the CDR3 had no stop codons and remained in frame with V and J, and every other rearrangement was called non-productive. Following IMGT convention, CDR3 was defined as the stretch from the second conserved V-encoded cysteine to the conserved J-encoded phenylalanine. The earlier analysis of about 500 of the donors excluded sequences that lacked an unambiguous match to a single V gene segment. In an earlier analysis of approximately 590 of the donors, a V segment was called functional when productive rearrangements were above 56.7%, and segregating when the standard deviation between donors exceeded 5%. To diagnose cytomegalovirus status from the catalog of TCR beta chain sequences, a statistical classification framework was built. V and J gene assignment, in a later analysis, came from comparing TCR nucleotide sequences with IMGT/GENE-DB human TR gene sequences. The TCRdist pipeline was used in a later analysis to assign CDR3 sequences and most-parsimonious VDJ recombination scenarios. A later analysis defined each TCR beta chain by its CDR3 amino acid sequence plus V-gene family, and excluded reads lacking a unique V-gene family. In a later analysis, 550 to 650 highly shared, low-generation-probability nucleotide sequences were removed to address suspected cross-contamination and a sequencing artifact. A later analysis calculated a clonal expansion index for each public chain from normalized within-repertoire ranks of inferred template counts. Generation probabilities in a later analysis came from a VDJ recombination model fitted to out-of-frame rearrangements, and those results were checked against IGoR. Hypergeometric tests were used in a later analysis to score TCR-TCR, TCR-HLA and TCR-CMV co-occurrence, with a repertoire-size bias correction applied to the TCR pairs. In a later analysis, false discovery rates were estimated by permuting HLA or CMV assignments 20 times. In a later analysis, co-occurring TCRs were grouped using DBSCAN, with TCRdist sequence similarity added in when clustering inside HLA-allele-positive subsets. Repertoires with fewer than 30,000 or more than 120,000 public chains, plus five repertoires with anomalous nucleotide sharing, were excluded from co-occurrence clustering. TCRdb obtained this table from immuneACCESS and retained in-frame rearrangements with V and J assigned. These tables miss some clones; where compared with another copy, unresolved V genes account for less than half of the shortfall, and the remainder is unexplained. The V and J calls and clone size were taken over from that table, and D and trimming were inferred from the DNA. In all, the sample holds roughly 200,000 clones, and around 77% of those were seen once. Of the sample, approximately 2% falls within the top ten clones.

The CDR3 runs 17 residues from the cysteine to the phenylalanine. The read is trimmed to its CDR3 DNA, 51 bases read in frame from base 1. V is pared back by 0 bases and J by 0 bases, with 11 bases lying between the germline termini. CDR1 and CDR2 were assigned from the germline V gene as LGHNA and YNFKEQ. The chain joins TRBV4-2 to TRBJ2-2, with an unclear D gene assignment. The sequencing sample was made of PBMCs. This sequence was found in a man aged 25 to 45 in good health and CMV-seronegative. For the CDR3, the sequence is CASSQDSRAANTGELFF. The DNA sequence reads TGTGCCAGCAGCCAAGATTCACGAGCTGCGAACACCGGGGAGCTGTTTTTT.